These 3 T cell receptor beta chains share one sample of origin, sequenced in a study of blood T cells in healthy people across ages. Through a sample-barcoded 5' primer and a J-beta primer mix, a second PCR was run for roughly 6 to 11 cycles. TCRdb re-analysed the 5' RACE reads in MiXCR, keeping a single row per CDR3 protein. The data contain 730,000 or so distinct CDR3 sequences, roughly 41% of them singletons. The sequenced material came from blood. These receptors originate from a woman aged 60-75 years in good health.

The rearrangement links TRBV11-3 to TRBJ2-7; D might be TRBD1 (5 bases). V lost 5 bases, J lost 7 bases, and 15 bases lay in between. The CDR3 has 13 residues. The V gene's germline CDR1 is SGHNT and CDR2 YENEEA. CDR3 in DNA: TGTGCCAGCAGCCGGACACCTAGGGTGGAGCAGTACTTC. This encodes CASSRTPRVEQYF.

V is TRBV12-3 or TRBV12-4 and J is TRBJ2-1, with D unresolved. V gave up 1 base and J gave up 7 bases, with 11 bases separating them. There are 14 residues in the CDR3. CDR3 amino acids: CASSLGDRMNEQFF. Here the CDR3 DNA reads TGTGCCAGCAGTTTAGGGGATCGGATGAATGAGCAGTTCTTC.

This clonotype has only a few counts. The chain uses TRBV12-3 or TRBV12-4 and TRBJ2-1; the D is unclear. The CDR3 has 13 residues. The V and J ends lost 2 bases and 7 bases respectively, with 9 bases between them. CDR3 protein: CASSLSTTNEQFF. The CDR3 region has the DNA TGTGCCAGCAGTTTATCAACCACAAATGAGCAGTTCTTC.